The rows below give T cell receptor beta chains drawn from one sample of a study of blood T cells in healthy people across ages. TCRdb re-derived calls from the 5' RACE reads in MiXCR, one entry per CDR3 protein. The table shows roughly 1.7 million distinct CDR3 sequences, with about 35% occurring only once. The sample taken for sequencing was blood. Receptors were obtained from a woman in her thirties in good health. Both conserved end residues are trimmed from each CDR3.

TRBV28	TRBJ2-7	ASRGTSSSPVQY
TRBV28	TRBJ2-7	ASSLFSNEQY
TRBV29-1	TRBJ2-1	SHAPGNEQF
TRBV9	TRBJ2-7	ASSVEGGRNEQY
TRBV20-1	TRBJ1-6	SARAGQGGFNSPLH
TRBV27	TRBJ2-7	ASSFWGLETYEQY
TRBV7-6	TRBJ2-5	ASSLVSGGVQETQY
TRBV7-9	TRBJ2-1	ASSPLGQDYNEQF
TRBV4-1	TRBJ2-1	ASSQVGQGAFYNEQF
TRBV6-2/TRBV6-3	TRBJ1-1	ASIPDRWVNTEAF
TRBV4-1	TRBJ2-7	ASSQGTSGGIYEQY
TRBV29-1	TRBJ1-1	SVTTGVQTEAF
TRBV20-1	TRBJ2-1	SARFSAGGQQF
TRBV7-8	TRBJ2-1	ASSFARLLAGGRDEQF
TRBV10-3	TRBJ2-1	AIRESADNEQF
TRBV4-1	TRBJ2-1	ASSLQGGGSYNEQF
TRBV5-1	TRBJ1-1	ASSLTGLLNTEAF
TRBV28	TRBJ2-3	ASTDVNSKDTQY
TRBV18	TRBJ2-1	ASSPSEVYNEQF
TRBV18	TRBJ1-5	ASSPKGSQPQH
TRBV27	NA	ATFDRPDEQY
TRBV19	TRBJ1-5	ASRGGQGNQPQH
TRBV27	TRBJ1-1	ASRYMGTGNTEAF
TRBV5-1	TRBJ2-6	ASSLFAGGGANVLT
TRBV11-2	NA	ASSWDRSDYEQY
TRBV12-3/TRBV12-4	TRBJ2-1	ASSRYYNEQF
TRBV24-1	TRBJ2-7	ATQRGGVNEQY
TRBV20-1	TRBJ1-1	SARDPTGLGEAF
TRBV20-1	TRBJ1-2	SAGSEVTAGGCT